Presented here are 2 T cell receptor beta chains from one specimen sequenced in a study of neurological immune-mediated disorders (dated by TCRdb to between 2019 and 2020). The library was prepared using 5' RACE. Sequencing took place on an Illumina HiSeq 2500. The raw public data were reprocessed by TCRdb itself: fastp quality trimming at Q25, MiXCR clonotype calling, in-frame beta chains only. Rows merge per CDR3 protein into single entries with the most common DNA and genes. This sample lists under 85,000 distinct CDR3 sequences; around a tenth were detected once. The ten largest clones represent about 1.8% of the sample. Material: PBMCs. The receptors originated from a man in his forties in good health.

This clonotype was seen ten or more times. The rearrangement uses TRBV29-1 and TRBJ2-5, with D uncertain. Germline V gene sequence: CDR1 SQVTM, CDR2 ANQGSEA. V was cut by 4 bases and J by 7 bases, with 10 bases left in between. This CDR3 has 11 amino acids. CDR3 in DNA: TGCAGCGTTGCGCCCTCGGGGACCCAGTACTTC. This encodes CSVAPSGTQYF. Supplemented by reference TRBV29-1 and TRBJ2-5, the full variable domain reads SAVISQKPSRDICQRGTSLTIQCQVDSQVTMMFWYRQQPGQSLTLIATANQGSEATYESGFVIDKFPISRPNLTFSTLTVSNMSPEDSSIYLCSVAPSGTQYFGPGTRLLVL.

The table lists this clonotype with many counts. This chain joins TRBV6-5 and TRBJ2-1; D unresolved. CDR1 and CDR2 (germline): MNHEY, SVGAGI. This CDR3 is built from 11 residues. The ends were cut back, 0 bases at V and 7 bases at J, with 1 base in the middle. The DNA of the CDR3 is TGTGCCAGCAGTTACTCGAATGAGCAGTTCTTC. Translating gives CASSYSNEQFF.